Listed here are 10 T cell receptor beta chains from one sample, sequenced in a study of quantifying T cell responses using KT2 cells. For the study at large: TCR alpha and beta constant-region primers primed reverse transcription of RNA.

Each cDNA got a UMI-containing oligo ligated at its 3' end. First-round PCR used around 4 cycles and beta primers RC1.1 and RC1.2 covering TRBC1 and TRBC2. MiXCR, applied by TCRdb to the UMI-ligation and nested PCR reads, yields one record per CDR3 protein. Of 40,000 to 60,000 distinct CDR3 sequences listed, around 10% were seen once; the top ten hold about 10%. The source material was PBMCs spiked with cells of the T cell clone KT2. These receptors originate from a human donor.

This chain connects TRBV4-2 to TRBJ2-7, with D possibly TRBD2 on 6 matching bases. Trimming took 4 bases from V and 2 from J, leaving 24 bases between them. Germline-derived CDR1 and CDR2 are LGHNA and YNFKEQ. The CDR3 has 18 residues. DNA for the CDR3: TGTGCCAGCAGCCGCCCAAGTCCGGGGACCGGGAGTACCTACGAGCAGTACTTC. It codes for CASSRPSPGTGSTYEQYF.

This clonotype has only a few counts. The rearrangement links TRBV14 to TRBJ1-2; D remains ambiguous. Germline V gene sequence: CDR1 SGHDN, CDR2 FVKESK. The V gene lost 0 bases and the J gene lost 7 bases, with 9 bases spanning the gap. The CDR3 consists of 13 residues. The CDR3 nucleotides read TGTGCCAGCAGCCAAGATCGTAACCTTGGCTACACCTTC. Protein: CASSQDRNLGYTF.

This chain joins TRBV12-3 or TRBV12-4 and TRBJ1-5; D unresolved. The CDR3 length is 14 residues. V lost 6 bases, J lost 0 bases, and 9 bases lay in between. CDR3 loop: CASSRRYSNQPQHF. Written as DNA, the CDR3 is TGTGCCAGCAGCCGACGTTATAGCAATCAGCCCCAGCATTTT.

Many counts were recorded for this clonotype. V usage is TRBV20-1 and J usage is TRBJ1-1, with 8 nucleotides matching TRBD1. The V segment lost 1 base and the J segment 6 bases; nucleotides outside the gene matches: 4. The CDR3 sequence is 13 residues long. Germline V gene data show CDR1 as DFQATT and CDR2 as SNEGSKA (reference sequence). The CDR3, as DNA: TGCAGTGCTAGAGCCAGGGGGCGAGCTGAAGCTTTCTTT. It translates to CSARARGRAEAFF.

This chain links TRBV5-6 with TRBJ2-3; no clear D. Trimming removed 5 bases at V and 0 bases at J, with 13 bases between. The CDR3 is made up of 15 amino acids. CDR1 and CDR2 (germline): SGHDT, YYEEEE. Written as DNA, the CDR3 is TGTGCCAGCAGGTTTGGTACGGTTAGCACAGATACGCAGTATTTT. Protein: CASRFGTVSTDTQYF.

CDR3 amino acids: CSARVSGTNLYEQYF. The CDR3 DNA reads as TGCAGTGCTAGGGTTTCCGGGACTAACCTTTACGAGCAGTACTTC. The genes are TRBV20-1 and TRBJ2-7, with 7 nucleotides matching TRBD2. This CDR3 contains 15 residues. CDR1 is DFQATT and CDR2 is SNEGSKA in the germline V gene (reference sequence). V trimming: 3 bases; J trimming: 4 bases; junction bases outside the gene matches: 12.

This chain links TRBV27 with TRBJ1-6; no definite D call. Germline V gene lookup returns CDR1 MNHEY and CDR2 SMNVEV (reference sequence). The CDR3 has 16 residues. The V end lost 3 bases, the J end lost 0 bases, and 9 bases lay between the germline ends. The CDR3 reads CASSFRQHSYNSPLHF. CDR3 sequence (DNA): TGTGCCAGCAGTTTTCGGCAGCACTCCTATAATTCACCCCTCCACTTT.

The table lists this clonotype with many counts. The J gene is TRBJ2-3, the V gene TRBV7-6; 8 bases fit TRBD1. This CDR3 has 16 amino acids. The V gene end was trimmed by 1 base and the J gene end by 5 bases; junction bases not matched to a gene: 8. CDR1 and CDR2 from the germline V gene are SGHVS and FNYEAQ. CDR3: CASSLDYGQGKDTQYF. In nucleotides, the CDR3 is TGTGCCAGCAGCTTAGATTATGGACAGGGCAAAGATACGCAGTATTTT.

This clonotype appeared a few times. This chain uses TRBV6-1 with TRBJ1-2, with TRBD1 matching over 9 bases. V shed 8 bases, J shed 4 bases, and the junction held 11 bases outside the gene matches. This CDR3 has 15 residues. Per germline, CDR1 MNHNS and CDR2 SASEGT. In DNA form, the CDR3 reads TGTGCCAGCTCCCGGGACAGGGATTTCGGCTATGGCTACACCTTC. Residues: CASSRDRDFGYGYTF.

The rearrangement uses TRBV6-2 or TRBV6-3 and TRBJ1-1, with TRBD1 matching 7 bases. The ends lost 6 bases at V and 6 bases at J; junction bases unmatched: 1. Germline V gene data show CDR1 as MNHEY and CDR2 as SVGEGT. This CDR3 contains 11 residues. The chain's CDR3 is CASRQGAEAFF. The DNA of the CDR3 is TGTGCCAGCAGGCAGGGGGCTGAAGCTTTCTTT.